The sample holds many counts of the clone carrying this TCR beta chain. Its specificity is not known. The TCR beta libraries were generated through quantitative 5'-RACE incorporating molecular barcodes. MiXCR, run by TCRdb on the 5' RACE reads, gives a single entry per CDR3 protein. Counted here are about 140,000 distinct CDR3 sequences, around 6.6% occurring once; the ten biggest clones make up approximately 13%. This sample is drawn from a study of CD8 T cells in ankylosing spondylitis. Germline V gene data show CDR1 as GTSNPN and CDR2 as SVGIG (reference sequence). V gave up 2 bases and J gave up 3 bases, with 5 bases separating them. The length of the CDR3 is 11 residues. Points from the study as a whole: Enrichment of disease-linked clones was reportedly significant in matched ankylosing spondylitis synovial fluid. In ankylosing spondylitis blood, a motif of seven to nine highly homologous TCR beta variants appeared characteristic.

This receptor was identified in a female donor with ankylosing spondylitis or in good health (not recorded which). The sequenced sample was blood, either unsorted or a sorted T cell fraction (not recorded which). The chain links TRBV30 to TRBJ2-7; no definite D call. The CDR3 is CAWSKIYEQYF. CDR3 DNA sequence: TGTGCCTGGAGTAAGATCTACGAGCAGTACTTC. The full variable domain, its missing parts supplied by reference TRBV30 and TRBJ2-7, is SQTIHQWPATLVQPVGSPLSLECTVEGTSNPNLYWYRQAAGRGLQLLFYSVGIGQISSEVPQNLSASRPQDRQFILSSKKLLLSDSGFYLCAWSKIYEQYFGPGTRLTVT.